This T cell receptor beta chain emerged from a study of read filtering for tumor transcriptome and immune sequencing. Study at large: DNase treatment preceded whole-transcriptome library preparation.

Molecular barcoded adaptors covering alpha/delta and beta/gamma chains were used on roughly 400 ng RNA. MiXCR, run by TCRdb on the reads, gives a single entry per CDR3 protein. The repertoire consists of some 120,000 distinct CDR3 sequences, with approximately 13% occurring once and the leading ten covering approximately 11%. V was cut by 8 bases and J by 3 bases, with 16 bases left in between. CDR3 length: 14 amino acids. Germline V CDR1 and CDR2: SNHLY, FYNNEI. This clonotype was seen many times. The sequence was obtained from a donor at least 40 years old with multiple myeloma. The specimen sequenced was a population of CD138-negative cells sorted from bone marrow. The J gene is TRBJ1-1, the V gene TRBV2; unclear D gene. The CDR3 is CASLSRNGDTEAFF. CDR3 in DNA: TGTGCCAGCCTTTCACGAAACGGTGACACTGAAGCTTTCTTT.